This TCR beta chain was documented in a study of blood T cell repertoires in COVID-19 (dated by TCRdb to the early 2020s). Notes on the research overall: Collaborator samples came from the United States, Italy and Spain and covered acute and convalescent phases of COVID-19. A freely available public database, intended as a resource for researchers studying the immune response to SARS-CoV-2, is where the repertoires were released. Where available, HLA class I and class II types were obtained from metadata supplied by the sample provider rather than from assay-based typing. A de-identified subject ID, COVID-19 status, age in years and sex were almost always included in the sample metadata. Samples came from the ongoing ImmuneRACE study (first 160 participants) plus 1,254 subjects from 6 global collaborators. The dataset comprised deeply sampled blood TCRbeta repertoires from subjects exposed to, actively infected with, or recovered from COVID-19. The prospective study material was composed of cDNA or gDNA derived from T cells, B-cell-depleted T cells, or PBMCs.

Study-wide conclusions, independent of this receptor: The quantity of clinical and demographic metadata differed by source and by participant and was supplied without curation.

The germline V end is reduced by 0 bases and the J end by 5 bases; junction bases left unmatched: 11. The CDR3 goes from the cysteine to the phenylalanine over 18 residues. Only the CDR3 DNA is retained, 54 bases long and in frame from the first base. The germline V gene (reference sequence) yields SEHNR for CDR1 and FQNEAQ for CDR2. A remark on this clone: The clone's antigen remains unknown. Base qualities are not at hand, and no much larger clone is one base apart.

The immunoSEQ Assay, a bias-controlled multiplex PCR, was used to amplify TCRbeta CDR3 regions from genomic DNA. In the paper's pipeline: Nucleated cell counts per sample were estimated from amplification of reference gene primers within the assay. Sequence reads were collapsed and filtered to measure the absolute abundance of every unique TCRbeta CDR3 rearrangement. For each sample, productive Simpson clonality was calculated by taking the square root of Simpson's diversity index across productive rearrangements. This immuneACCESS table, as held by TCRdb, lists in-frame sequences with V and J called but not all clones. Of the missing ones, under half trace to an unresolved V gene in checked studies; the others have no known cause. That table is the source of V, J and clone size, and D and trimming were worked out from the DNA. The sample data list hundreds of thousands of clones, and roughly 90% of these were observed just once. The ten largest clones capture approximately 1.5% of the sample.

The collaborating institutions used their own protocols to collect whole blood in K2EDTA tubes. For TCRbeta analysis, collaborator samples were shipped as frozen whole blood, as isolated PBMCs, or as DNA extracted from either sample type. The rearrangement joined TRBV7-9 to TRBJ2-1; 9 junctional bases match TRBD2. This TCR was recovered from a woman between 25 and 40 years old with active or convalescent COVID-19. Source material: peripheral blood. The CDR3 in this case is CASSLASLAGVGNNEQFF. The DNA sequence is as follows: TGTGCCAGCAGCTTAGCCTCCTTAGCGGGAGTAGGAAACAATGAGCAGTTCTTC.